This T cell receptor (beta chain) was recorded in a study of blood T cell repertoires in COVID-19. Overall study context: The samples span acute and convalescent COVID-19 from the United States, Italy and Spain.

Repertoires were generated with immunoSEQ multiplex PCR, while TCRdb's copy carries only in-frame clones and drops some. In the table there are about 73,000 clones, 70% to 80% of which are singletons. Enrolled during active infection, Seattle patients were then followed longitudinally. V was shortened by 3 bases and J by 4 bases, with 5 bases between the two germline ends. Germline lookup yields CDR1 MDHEN and CDR2 SYDVKM. This CDR3 comprises 12 residues. The chain employs TRBV28 and TRBJ2-3; D ambiguous. This clonotype was obtained from a man between 65 and 85 years old with COVID-19, enrolled during active disease. Sequencing input: peripheral blood. The CDR3 DNA is TGTGCCAGCAGTTTGGTAGCAGATACGCAGTATTTT. Its protein is CASSLVADTQYF.